This T cell receptor beta chain was sequenced for a study of blood T cell repertoires in COVID-19. CDR3 length equals 14 residues. The ends were cut back, 3 bases at V and 4 bases at J, with 12 bases in the middle. Germline CDR1 reads KGHSH; CDR2 reads LQKENI. Sequenced by immunoSEQ multiplex PCR; TCRdb stores in-frame clones only, minus some. Of over 200,000 clones listed, roughly nine tenths were seen once; the top ten hold 1% to 1.5%. The clonotype comes from a man younger than 45 with acute or convalescent COVID-19. The J gene is TRBJ1-1, the V gene TRBV18, with a possible D match to TRBD1 (5 bases). The sequenced material came from peripheral blood. The CDR3 nucleotides are TGTGCCAGCTCACCCTCATTGACAGTCACTGAAGCTTTCTTT. Translated, it gives CASSPSLTVTEAFF.